Sequencing of this TCR beta chain was carried out in a study of cytomegalovirus exposure and HLA in healthy donors. Study-wide context: Of around 400 genotyped donors, more than 65% grouped in the Caucasian-associated ancestry cluster.

Broader study findings: Productive status was seen about 90% or about 30% of the time for most TCR beta V segments in an earlier analysis. Through in vitro validation, three CMV-associated chains were shown to be specific for CMV antigens. Sequence variants that were highly shared formed a cluster that was likely a sequencing artifact.

The CDR3 runs to 15 residues. J lost 2 bases, V lost 1 base, and 3 bases had no gene match. Germline CDR1 and CDR2: LGHNA and YSLEER. A note on this clone: The antigen remains undetermined.

PCR employed 60 Vbeta and 13 Jbeta primers. The data were produced by immunoSEQ multiplex PCR, yet TCRdb's version contains in-frame clones alone and is incomplete. Across around 200,000 clones, the top ten clones capture around 0.95% of the sample. The TCR comes from a woman in her twenties or thirties in good health and CMV-seropositive. V is TRBV4-3 and J is TRBJ2-5, with TRBD1 matching over 8 bases. The sample comprised PBMCs. CDR3 sequence (DNA): TGCGCCAGCAGCCAAGGGACAGGGCTACAAGAGACCCAGTACTTC. Protein sequence: CASSQGTGLQETQYF.